This T cell receptor (beta chain) is drawn from a study of identical twins. The study, taken as a whole, reports: Insertions were reduced in abundant cord blood beta clonotypes but not in memory repertoires.

The V gene lost 2 bases and the J gene lost 4 bases, with 14 bases spanning the gap. The CDR3 spans 16 residues. CDR1 LGHDT and CDR2 YNNKEL come from the germline V gene (reference sequence). As regards this clonotype: The antigen remains undetermined.

Via MiXCR, TCRdb re-called the 5' RACE reads, giving one row per CDR3 protein. Of 100,000 or so distinct CDR3 sequences detected, 5.9% appear once; the ten largest clones hold approximately 12%. This receptor was taken from a woman between 45 and 60 years old in good health. The chain combines TRBV3-1 with TRBJ2-2; tentative D call: TRBD2 (6 bases). Sequenced: memory T cells sorted from blood. CDR3 protein: CASSQYRQGGTGELFF. CDR3 DNA: TGTGCCAGCAGCCAATATAGGCAGGGAGGCACCGGGGAGCTGTTTTTT. Looking up the rest from reference TRBV3-1 and TRBJ2-2 gives the full variable domain: DTAVSQTPKYLVTQMGNDKSIKCEQNLGHDTMYWYKQDSKKFLKIMFSYNNKELIINETVPNRFSPKSPDKAHLNLHINSLELGDSAVYFCASSQYRQGGTGELFFGEGSRLTVL.